A single sample gave rise to the 22 T cell receptor beta chains below, sequenced in a study of T cell responses to AZD1222 COVID-19 vaccine. Assay used: immunoSEQ multiplex PCR; TCRdb lists only in-frame clones, some missing. The sample lists some 180,000 clones; roughly 92% were seen once. Sequencing was performed on peripheral blood, taken 28 days after the second AZD1222 dose. The receptors were gathered from an adult who received the AZD1222 COVID-19 vaccine.

The CDR3 sequence is CASSQGPNEKLFF. DNA for the CDR3: TGTGCCAGCAGCCAGGGGCCTAATGAAAAACTGTTTTTT. The chain recombines TRBV14 with TRBJ1-4, with D possibly TRBD1 on 5 matching bases. Trimming removed 3 bases from V and 3 bases from J, with 5 bases in between. The CDR3 consists of 13 residues. Germline values: CDR1 SGHDN, CDR2 FVKESK. The variable domain in full, with the rest retrieved from reference TRBV14 and TRBJ1-4, is EAGVTQFPSHSVIEKGQTVTLRCDPISGHDNLYWYRRVMGKEIKFLLHFVKESKQDESGMPNNRFLAERTGGTYSTLKVQPAELEDSGVYFCASSQGPNEKLFFGSGTQLSVL.

The chain links TRBV27 to TRBJ1-2; the D gene is possibly TRBD1 (6 bases). Germline CDR1 reads MNHEY; CDR2 reads SMNVEV (reference sequence). This CDR3 has 15 residues. V gave up 2 bases and J gave up 4 bases, with 14 bases separating them. CDR3 amino acids: CASSLTGRGGYGYTF. Here the CDR3 DNA reads TGTGCCAGCAGTTTAACGGGCAGGGGAGGCTATGGCTACACCTTC.

The chain couples TRBV6-6 to TRBJ1-2, with D perhaps TRBD1 (5 bases). The CDR3 is 15 amino acids. Germline loops: CDR1 MNHNY, CDR2 SVGAGI (reference sequence). With 0 bases removed from V and 13 bases from J, the gap between germline ends came to 21 bases. CDR3 bases: TGTGCCAGCAGTTACTCGGGGCGGGTGTCTAGTAGAGGCACCTTC. It specifies CASSYSGRVSSRGTF.

This clone was seen once. The CDR3 loop is CASTFSGGAVDGELFF. The CDR3 DNA sequence: TGTGCCAGTACTTTTAGCGGGGGGGCTGTCGACGGGGAGCTGTTTTTT. The V call is TRBV19, the J call TRBJ2-2; TRBD2 matches 11 bases. This CDR3 has 16 residues. J lost 7 bases, V lost 7 bases, and 11 bases had no gene match. Germline CDR1 is LNHDA and CDR2 is SQIVND (reference sequence).

The J gene is TRBJ2-1, the V gene TRBV7-2; perhaps TRBD2 as D (7 bases). The CDR3 contains 15 residues. V was cut by 5 bases and J by 6 bases, with 17 bases left in between. CDR1 SGHTA and CDR2 FQGNSA come from the germline V gene. CDR3 DNA sequence: TGTGCCAGCAGCGCATCCGGACTAGGGGGCAATGAGCAGTTCTTC. This translates into CASSASGLGGNEQFF.

This clone came up once. The V and J genes are TRBV6-1 and TRBJ2-2; the D gene is possibly TRBD2 (6 bases). V lost 0 bases, J lost 1 base, and 21 bases lay in between. Germline lookup yields CDR1 MNHNS and CDR2 SASEGT. The CDR3 has 20 residues. CDR3 in DNA: TGTGCCAGCAGTGAAGCGAACCTACGTGGGTGGCGGGGGAACACCGGGGAGCTGTTTTTT. Translation: CASSEANLRGWRGNTGELFF.

The rearrangement uses TRBV5-1 and TRBJ1-4; no reliable D call. The CDR3 consists of 15 residues. The germline V gene has CDR1 SGHRS and CDR2 YFSETQ. V was trimmed by 3 bases and J by 8 bases, leaving 17 bases between them. CDR3 protein: CASSYSGRPEEKLFF. DNA for the CDR3: TGCGCCAGCAGCTACTCCGGCCGACCGGAGGAAAAACTGTTTTTT.

The chain employs TRBV29-1 and TRBJ2-7, with D perhaps TRBD2 (6 bases). V dropped 7 bases and J dropped 4 bases, with 23 bases sitting between them. The CDR3 contains 15 residues. The germline CDR1 and CDR2 sequences are SQVTM and ANQGSEA. The CDR3 DNA follows: TGCAGCGCCTCACCGGGAGTACCCGCCGGATACGAGCAGTACTTC. Its translation: CSASPGVPAGYEQYF.

V usage is TRBV12-3 or TRBV12-4 and J usage is TRBJ1-2; no clear D. V shed 3 bases and J shed 2 bases, with 7 bases lying between them. The CDR3 consists of 13 residues. This CDR3 is CASSFSQNYGYTF. The DNA for the CDR3 is TGTGCCAGCAGTTTCAGCCAGAACTATGGCTACACCTTC.

The rearrangement links TRBV5-4 to TRBJ2-1; perhaps TRBD2 as D (5 bases). CDR3 length equals 13 residues. Germline V gives CDR1 SGHNT, CDR2 YYREEE (reference sequence). The V end was cut by 4 bases, the J end by 3 bases, with 8 bases between. The CDR3 DNA sequence: TGTGCCAGCAGCCCTAGCCTCTACAATGAGCAGTTCTTC. Its protein product is CASSPSLYNEQFF.

V is TRBV5-1 and J is TRBJ2-1; D is perhaps TRBD2 (6 bases). The CDR3 totals 13 residues. Trimming took 4 bases from V and 3 from J, leaving 8 bases between them. CDR1 is SGHRS and CDR2 is YFSETQ in the germline V gene. The CDR3 bases are TGCGCCAGCAGCCGGGAGCTCTACAATGAGCAGTTCTTC. The encoded protein is CASSRELYNEQFF.

This clone came up a few times. This rearrangement joins TRBV7-2 to TRBJ2-1; 7 nucleotides agree with TRBD2. The CDR3 consists of 14 residues. Germline CDR1 and CDR2: SGHTA and FQGNSA. Trimming removed 5 bases from V and 7 bases from J; junction bases left unmatched: 8. CDR3 loop: CASSLFGGGNEQFF. Here the CDR3 DNA reads TGTGCCAGCAGCCTATTTGGGGGAGGGAATGAGCAGTTCTTC. Supplemented by reference TRBV7-2 and TRBJ2-1, the full variable domain reads GAGVSQSPSNKVTEKGKDVELRCDPISGHTALYWYRQSLGQGLEFLIYFQGNSAPDKSGLPSDRFSAERTGGSVSTLTIQRTQQEDSAVYLCASSLFGGGNEQFFGPGTRLTVL.

This clone was seen a single time. This chain uses TRBV2 with TRBJ2-3, with D unresolved. With 7 bases removed from V and 4 bases from J, the gap between germline ends came to 12 bases. The CDR3 runs 13 residues. Per germline, CDR1 SNHLY and CDR2 FYNNEI. The CDR3 loop is CASTWGGADTQYF. Here the CDR3 DNA reads TGTGCCAGCACCTGGGGTGGGGCAGATACGCAGTATTTT.

The V gene is TRBV2, the J gene TRBJ2-7; 8 bases map to TRBD2. The CDR3 loop spans 14 amino acids. Trimming at V came to 4 bases and at J to 0 bases, leaving 2 bases not matched to a gene. Germline V gene sequence: CDR1 SNHLY, CDR2 FYNNEI. Written as DNA, the CDR3 is TGTGCCAGCAGTGGCCTAGCGGGCTCCTACGAGCAGTACTTC. Its translation is CASSGLAGSYEQYF.

This clone occurred once. This chain links TRBV24-1 with TRBJ2-3, with D possibly being TRBD1 or TRBD2 (6 bases each). The V and J ends lost 2 bases and 0 bases respectively, with 14 bases between them. CDR1 is KGHDR, CDR2 SFDVKD, per germline. The CDR3 runs to 17 residues. The CDR3 region is CATSDSTGLTSTDTQYF. CDR3 in DNA: TGTGCCACCAGTGATTCGACAGGACTAACTAGCACAGATACGCAGTATTTT.

This rearrangement joins TRBV10-2 to TRBJ2-2; D uncertain. Germline-derived CDR1 and CDR2 are WSHSY and SAAADI. The CDR3 is made up of 14 amino acids. Trimming removed 4 bases from V and 0 bases from J, with 6 bases in between. CDR3 sequence: CASSGTANTGELFF. In DNA, the CDR3 is TGCGCCAGCAGTGGTACAGCGAACACCGGGGAGCTGTTTTTT.

The genes are TRBV15 and TRBJ2-7; a weak D match, TRBD1 (6 bases). The CDR3 is 15 residues long. The germline CDR1 and CDR2 sequences are LNHNV and YYDKDF (reference sequence). V lost 1 base and J lost 7, with 17 bases in between. The CDR3 spells CATSRVETGGLEQYF. In DNA, the CDR3 is TGTGCCACCAGCAGAGTGGAGACAGGAGGTTTAGAGCAGTACTTC.

This chain uses TRBV6-5 with TRBJ1-3; unclear D gene. CDR1 is MNHEY, CDR2 SVGAGI, per germline. V was pared by 3 bases and J by 2 bases, with 11 bases between. The CDR3 covers 15 residues. For the CDR3, the DNA is TGTGCCAGCAGTTATCAAGGACGCCCTGGAAACACCATATATTTT. It yields the protein CASSYQGRPGNTIYF.

The J gene is TRBJ1-5, the V gene TRBV30; D ambiguous. Germline assignment: CDR1 GTSNPN and CDR2 SVGIG (reference sequence). The CDR3 covers 12 residues. V was pared by 3 bases and J by 5 bases, with 8 bases between. CDR3: CAWSRPDQPQHF. The CDR3 DNA reads TGTGCCTGGAGCCGGCCGGATCAGCCCCAGCATTTT.

The chain employs TRBV18 and TRBJ2-7, with D possibly matching TRBD2 (6 bases). This CDR3 is built from 14 residues. The V end lost 4 bases, the J end lost 5 bases, and 15 bases lay between the germline ends. Germline CDR1 reads KGHSH; CDR2 reads LQKENI. The CDR3 loop reads CASSLSGPEDEQYF. The CDR3, as DNA: TGTGCCAGCTCACTGAGCGGGCCTGAGGACGAGCAGTACTTC.

V usage is TRBV5-1 and J usage is TRBJ2-3; D may be TRBD2 (6 bases). V lost 0 bases and J 2 bases, leaving 13 bases between the germline ends. Germline CDR1 is SGHRS and CDR2 is YFSETQ. CDR3 length equals 16 residues. CDR3 sequence (DNA): TGCGCCAGCAGCTTGGCCCGAACGGGAGTCACAGATACGCAGTATTTT. This sequence encodes CASSLARTGVTDTQYF.

The chain carries TRBV6-5 and TRBJ1-1; 7 nucleotides match TRBD1. The CDR3 is 14 residues long. Germline V CDR1 and CDR2: MNHEY, SVGAGI. Losses at the gene ends were 6 bases for V and 1 base for J; bases not matched to a gene: 5. The CDR3 nucleotides are TGTGCCAGCAGGGACCACAGGGGGAACACTGAAGCTTTCTTT. Translated, it gives CASRDHRGNTEAFF.